This TCR beta chain is from a study of cytotoxic CD8 clonotypes in ibrutinib-treated CLL. Turning to the study itself: Samples had a mean of roughly 250,000 productive templates and around 90,000 productive rearrangements. Whole-study results and caveats: The clonality rise at ibrutinib response reflected private clonotype expansion. The study found baseline clonality above age-matched healthy donors, tracking circulating CD8+ T-cell counts. Samples from sustained-remission and progressing patients were taken at different times.

In the case of this clone: Antigen: not known.

The CDR3 totals 16 residues. CDR1 MDHEN and CDR2 SYDVKM come from the germline V gene. The J segment lost 3 bases and the V segment lost 5 bases, leaving 8 bases of the junction unmatched. Libraries were prepared by immunoSEQ multiplex PCR; TCRdb keeps only in-frame clonotypes and omits some of them. The profile covers some 350,000 clones, with under 70% appearing a single time and around 6.5% taken by the ten largest. The V call is TRBV28, the J call TRBJ2-2; 8 bases are shared with TRBD2. The sequences come from PBMCs, collected after 36 months of ibrutinib treatment. The TCR originated in a human donor with chronic lymphocytic leukemia. CDR3: CASSTTGRVDTGELFF. The CDR3 nucleotides are TGTGCCAGCAGTACCACCGGGAGGGTTGACACCGGGGAGCTGTTTTTT.